This TCR beta chain emerged from a study of blood T cell repertoires in COVID-19. The overall study: Material from acute and convalescent COVID-19 was sourced from the United States, Italy and Spain.

How the authors handled the data: Scientists estimated how many nucleated cells there were by amplifying reference gene primers. The repertoire was sequenced with immunoSEQ multiplex PCR; TCRdb's copy has only in-frame clones and lacks some. Clone size and V and J calls were adopted from that table, with D and trimming inferred from the DNA. The sample holds under 500,000 clones, around 90% seen once. V was pared by 4 bases and J by 3 bases, with 9 bases of the junction left unmatched. The CDR3 is made up of 16 amino acids. Germline lookup yields CDR1 LGHDT and CDR2 YNNKEL (reference sequence). The clonotype originates from a woman aged 18-29 years with acute COVID-19. Sample: PBMCs or T cells enriched from blood (not recorded which). This chain connects TRBV3-1 (or the pseudogene TRBV3-2) to TRBJ2-1, with TRBD2 matching over 7 bases. The CDR3 reads CASSPLGGTGYNEQFF. CDR3 nucleotides: TGTGCCAGCAGCCCCTTGGGAGGGACGGGCTACAATGAGCAGTTCTTC.